This T cell receptor (beta chain) was observed in a study of shared T cell receptors in the human thymus. Germline assignment: CDR1 GTSNPN and CDR2 SVGIG (reference sequence). The CDR3 consists of 16 residues. Unmatched junction bases numbered 9, after V lost 2 bases and J lost 6 bases. Profiled with immunoSEQ multiplex PCR; TCRdb holds only in-frame clones, not every one. The sample contains 640,000 or so clones, 80% to 90% of which appear only once. The data also belong to a second study, concerning human thymus T cells.

The sequenced material came from thymocytes. The chain has TRBV30 and TRBJ1-6; the match to TRBD1 covers 8 bases. The TCR comes from a boy younger than two with a congenital heart defect. CDR3 nucleotides: TGTGCCTGGAGTCCGTCCACTGACAGGGGTAATTCACCCCTCCACTTT. As protein: CAWSPSTDRGNSPLHF.